The T cell receptor (beta chain) described here comes from a study of identifying expanded T cells in peripheral blood. Findings of the study overall: Variance in clone template counts between approximately 2-week samples significantly increased with total template count across all healthy donors. Roughly 1.1 clones differed between technical replicates, versus about 15 and 19 over time.

With 6 bases removed from V and 1 base from J, the gap between germline ends came to 15 bases. The V gene's germline CDR1 is MNHEY and CDR2 SVGAGI. There are 15 residues in the CDR3. As regards this clone: The antigen is unknown.

Profiled with immunoSEQ multiplex PCR; TCRdb holds only in-frame clones, not every one. The table shows about 97,000 clones, with about 83% occurring only once. Sequences were obtained from blood. The chain has TRBV6-5 and TRBJ2-5; possibly TRBD1 for D (5 bases). This receptor was taken from a person aged 18-70 years in good health. CDR3 region: CASSPWAGRQETQYF. The CDR3 DNA reads as TGTGCCAGCAGCCCCTGGGCAGGGCGCCAAGAGACCCAGTACTTC.